This TCR beta chain was sequenced in a study of blood T cells in healthy people across ages. Study-level points and caveats: There was no known CMV status for donors, so expanded clonotype changes were possibly confounded.

Whenever a sample was processed, at least 6 million PBMCs were isolated. Together with a sample-barcoded 5' primer, a J-beta primer mix was included in a second PCR lasting roughly 6 to 12 cycles. Each cDNA was tagged by a template-switch adaptor containing 12 random nucleotides. TCRdb reprocessed the 5' RACE reads with MiXCR, giving one entry per CDR3 protein. In the table there are roughly 1,000,000 distinct CDR3 sequences, around 27% of which are singletons. Germline V gene sequence: CDR1 LGHDT, CDR2 YNNKEL (reference sequence). This CDR3 is 12 amino acids long. This clonotype was counted a few times. Its antigen is currently unknown. This sample also appeared in a second study, on T cells of mothers and their children. That report notes: Second-PCR primer M1S introduced sample barcodes and 2-4 random nucleotides.

The specimen was blood. The V and J genes are TRBV3-1 and TRBJ2-5; possibly TRBD1 or TRBD2 for D (5 bases each). The better agreement between TRBJ2-1 and the DNA end casts doubt on the J call. This TCR was sampled from a girl aged 2 to 10 in good health. The CDR3 sequence is CASSPGPREQFF. The CDR3 DNA sequence: TGTGCCAGCTCCCCGGGGCCCCGTGAGCAGTTCTTC.